The text below deals with one T cell receptor (beta chain). Sequenced by immunoSEQ multiplex PCR; TCRdb stores in-frame clones only, minus some. The sample lists about 89,000 clones; 94% were seen once. Per germline, CDR1 MNHEY and CDR2 SVGAGI. Trimming cost V 6 bases and J 6 bases; bases outside gene matches: 6. This CDR3 has 14 residues. This entry comes from a study of technical replicates of blood from several donors. The material sequenced was T cells isolated from PBMCs. This clonotype was sampled from a human donor in good health. The chain uses TRBV6-5 and TRBJ1-5, with 9 bases fitting TRBD1. The CDR3 sequence: CASSQTGGSQPQHF. The CDR3 DNA reads as TGTGCCAGCAGCCAAACAGGGGGCAGTCAGCCCCAGCATTTT.